This T cell receptor (beta chain) emerged from a study of cytomegalovirus exposure and HLA in healthy donors (dated by TCRdb to 2017 to 2019). As for the study more broadly: In an earlier analysis of several hundred of the donors, 276 Gb of sequence data and 90 million to 120 million unique TCR beta sequences from 150 million to 200 million T cells were reported. Of the roughly 410 genotyped donors, more than 75% were placed in the genetic ancestry cluster associated with self-reported Caucasian donors. The study used immunosequencing to profile the T cell repertoires of around 600 subjects and linked those repertoires to cytomegalovirus serostatus. In a later analysis, previously published TCR beta repertoires from hundreds of donors were re-analyzed and high-resolution HLA genotyping was added so that TCR occurrence patterns could be studied. In addition to the first cohort of roughly 700 subjects, a separate validation cohort of approximately 130 different subjects was used. To decide whether each TCR beta V gene segment behaved as functional or pseudogenic, an earlier analysis of nearly 600 of the donors relied on high-throughput TCR beta sequencing. Donor age, sex, ethnicity and CMV serostatus were compiled together with the repertoire data. A later genetic analysis used genome-wide SNP genotypes for about 55% of the 666 donors, treating that subset as a discovery cohort. The aim of the study was to test whether cataloging public T cell receptors could identify signatures of past pathogen exposure. Every discovery cohort repertoire had been produced on one sequencing platform. High-throughput TCR immunosequencing, statistical association of individual TCRs with disease status, and machine learning were combined to predict cytomegalovirus infection status. Typing coverage varied by locus: roughly 629-640 donors for A, B, C, DRB1 and DQB1; roughly 520 for DQA1; around 610 for DPA1; some 470 for DPB1. Around 330 gigabases of sequencing data and around 90 million unique TCR sequences made up an early release that covered some 640 HLA-typed donors. Among about 360 genotyped donors of the cohort, an average of around 240,000 unique TCR beta nucleotide sequences were sequenced per donor, roughly 18% of them non-productive. In the later analysis, no new phenotypic data were used to find candidate immune exposures; instead, reliance was placed on TCR beta sequences and their occurrence across donors. Several DR-DQ haplotypes were handled as single units for association and clustering because linkage in the cohort was strong. Both class I and class II loci were covered by HLA typing, at four-digit resolution.

At the junction V is shortened by 8 bases and J by 0 bases; bases outside the gene matches: 4. The CDR3, cysteine through phenylalanine, is 14 amino acids long. The CDR3 DNA has 42 bases and is translated from base 1. According to the germline V gene, CDR1 reads SNHLY and CDR2 reads FYNNEI. The cohort was made up of approximately 700 healthy bone marrow donors. At the time of sampling, every cohort member was nominally healthy, though immune exposures that went unrecorded were likely present. The donor tested CMV seronegative and was one of the 352 seronegative cohort members. Every donor gave a peripheral blood sample, and the peripheral blood mononuclear cells from that sample were used for TCR beta sequencing. Genomic DNA extraction from the blood cell samples was performed with the Qiagen DNeasy Blood Extraction Kit. Findings and caveats that apply to the study as a whole: Because the 87-base-pair reads could not distinguish some IMGT-functional V segments, including TRBV6-2 and TRBV6-3, those segments were excluded. For the cohort, immune exposure information was limited to CMV serostatus. The sequencing pipeline was judged likely to have produced a cluster of highly shared sequence variants as a technical artifact. In a later analysis, 16,951 TCR beta sequences were associated with specific HLA alleles at a false discovery rate of 0.05. While some public TCRs were present in many individuals, most TCR sequences turned up only very rarely across donors. According to the authors, the approach could potentially be generalized to other disease states and immunological phenotypes. Because HLA typing was unavailable for some donors at each locus, only the typed subset was used in association tests. A few of the identified cytomegalovirus-associated TCR beta chains were confirmed in vitro to be specific for cytomegalovirus antigens. Compared with equally common non-associated chains, HLA-associated TCR beta chains in a later analysis were more clonally expanded and had lower generation probabilities. When HLA alleles, especially DR and DQ, strongly co-occurred, attributing TCR associations to individual alleles was difficult. Several of the top co-occurrence clusters appeared to be linked to parvovirus B19, influenza, CMV and Epstein-Barr virus, according to a later analysis. Compared with the roughly 700-donor mean, donors in an Asian-associated ancestry cluster had fewer N-insertions in productive TCRs, according to a later genetic analysis. Because counts were too low, roughly 17 rarely observed V segments, including chromosome 9 orphons, were left out of the earlier analysis of several hundred of the donors. Linkage disequilibrium might explain the correlated functional status among segregating V segments, but an unknown experimental factor could not be ruled out. Sequencing depth was assumed to be roughly uniform across donors in the presence/absence analyses, though that assumption may not hold. A total of 150 to 200 TCR beta chains were listed by the study as associated with cytomegalovirus. In an earlier analysis of about 600 of the donors, most TCR beta V segments appeared in productive rearrangements about 90% or about 30% of the time, broadly matching IMGT annotations. An association between a missense DCLRE1C variant and V-gene and J-gene trimming of TCR beta chains was found in a later genetic analysis and replicated in an independent cohort. A later analysis found that most CMV-associated TCR beta chains appeared HLA-restricted, with HLA associations seemingly driven largely by CMV exposure. The classifier was reported to diagnose cytomegalovirus status with high specificity and sensitivity in both the original and validation cohorts. According to a later analysis, TCR association rates differed among HLA loci, with DRB1 alleles showing the most associated TCRs and HLA-C alleles showing the fewest. A further reported finding was that TCR beta sequences accurately predicted the HLA-A and HLA-B alleles for most subjects in the first cohort. The cohort was sequenced for TCR beta chains only, and without alpha or paired-chain data the features that could be detected were limited.

Library creation used the immunoSEQ multiplex PCR assay. A mixture of 60 forward primers for TCR Vbeta segments and 13 reverse primers for TCR Jbeta segments was used in the multiplex PCR. The CDR3 region of rearranged TCR beta genes was amplified from genomic DNA with a multiplex PCR assay. The Illumina HiSeq System was used to sequence the amplified TCR beta libraries as 87-base-pair reads. Per the source publication's procedure: A later analysis counted about 80 million unique TCR beta chains across the 550 to 750 repertoires, and some 12 million of these chains were shared by at least two donors. A nearest-neighbor algorithm error-corrected the raw reads and collapsed the reads into unique sequences, merging closely related sequences to remove PCR and sequencing errors. To assign V, D and J gene segments, CDR3 sequences were aligned to IMGT reference sequences. Each retained sequence needed at least a six-nucleotide match to both a V gene segment and a J gene segment. Rearrangements were classified as productive when the CDR3 lacked stop codons and remained in frame with V and J, and all other rearrangements were classified as non-productive. CDR3 was defined according to IMGT convention as the region running from the second conserved V-encoded cysteine to the conserved J-encoded phenylalanine. The earlier analysis of about 620 of the donors excluded sequences that lacked an unambiguous match to a single V gene segment. In an earlier analysis of about 590 of the donors, a V segment was called functional when productive rearrangements were above 56.7%, and segregating when the standard deviation between donors exceeded 5%. A statistical classification framework was built to diagnose cytomegalovirus status from the catalog of TCR beta chain sequences. V and J gene assignment, in a later analysis, came from comparing TCR nucleotide sequences with IMGT/GENE-DB human TR gene sequences. The TCRdist pipeline was used in a later analysis to assign CDR3 sequences and most-parsimonious VDJ recombination scenarios. A later analysis defined each TCR beta chain by its CDR3 amino acid sequence plus V-gene family, and excluded reads lacking a unique V-gene family. A later analysis removed several hundred highly shared, low-generation-probability nucleotide sequences to deal with suspected cross-contamination and a sequencing artifact. In a later analysis, a clonal expansion index was calculated for each public chain from normalized within-repertoire ranks of inferred template counts. A later analysis computed generation probabilities with a VDJ recombination model fitted to out-of-frame rearrangements, and checked the results against IGoR. Hypergeometric tests were used in a later analysis to score TCR-TCR, TCR-HLA and TCR-CMV co-occurrence, with a repertoire-size bias correction applied to the TCR pairs. False discovery rates were estimated in a later analysis by permuting HLA or CMV assignments 20 times. In a later analysis, co-occurring TCRs were grouped with DBSCAN, and TCRdist sequence similarity was added when clustering was performed within HLA-allele-positive subsets. Repertoires with fewer than 30,000 or more than 120,000 public chains, plus five repertoires with anomalous nucleotide sharing, were excluded from co-occurrence clustering. TCRdb's version of the immuneACCESS table is confined to in-frame rearrangements and falls short of the full clone set. An unresolved V gene accounts for under half of the shortfall where checked; the remainder is of unknown origin. V, J and clone size are taken as reported in that table, and D and trimming were inferred from the DNA itself. This sample holds fewer than 250,000 clones; approximately 82% were observed only once. The ten largest clones capture 3.8% of the sample.

Note on this clone: Its antigen is still unknown. No much larger clonotype is one base removed from it; base qualities were not supplied.

The material sequenced was PBMCs. This clonotype was sampled from a male donor in good health and CMV-seronegative. The rearranged chain carries TRBV2 and TRBJ2-1; the junction holds 7 bases that match TRBD1. CDR3 region: CASVGTASYNEQFF. The nucleotide sequence is given as TGTGCCAGCGTCGGGACAGCCTCCTACAATGAGCAGTTCTTC.